The 21 T cell receptor beta chains reported below all come from one sample, sequenced in a study of cytomegalovirus exposure and HLA in healthy donors. Amplification used 60 Vbeta primers and 13 Jbeta primers. Data came from immunoSEQ multiplex PCR; TCRdb stores just in-frame clones and leaves some out. The sample has roughly 150,000 clones; around 79% are singletons. The sample consisted of PBMCs. These receptors were obtained from a male donor in good health and CMV-seronegative.

The chain recombines TRBV12-2 with TRBJ1-3. TRBV12-2 is a pseudogene locus. The CDR3 is 14 residues long. CDR3 DNA sequence: TGTGCAAGCCGCCCGGGAGCAGGAGGAAACACCATATATTTT. Its protein product is CASRPGAGGNTIYF.

This chain links TRBV7-2 with TRBJ1-5; D not resolved. The CDR3 is 13 residues long. V was clipped by 1 base and J by 7 bases, with 8 bases between them. Germline CDR1 SGHTA, CDR2 FQGNSA. The CDR3: CASSLGGWQPQHF. The CDR3 nucleotides are TGTGCCAGCAGCTTAGGAGGGTGGCAGCCCCAGCATTTT.

The chain links TRBV6-6 to TRBJ1-3, with D perhaps matching TRBD1 (6 bases). The CDR3 covers 15 residues. Trimming took 6 bases from V and 4 from J, leaving 16 bases between them. The germline V gene encodes CDR1 MNHNY and CDR2 SVGAGI (reference sequence). CDR3 residues: CASRTEGGGGNTIYF. CDR3 nucleotides: TGTGCCAGCAGGACCGAGGGGGGAGGGGGAAACACCATATATTTT.

V is TRBV5-4 and J is TRBJ2-5; 7 bases align to TRBD1. The germline V gene encodes CDR1 SGHNT and CDR2 YYREEE (reference sequence). The trim removed 0 bases at V and 5 bases at J, leaving 13 bases unmatched. This CDR3 is built from 17 residues. The CDR3 is CASSLGGTRGPGETQYF. The DNA for the CDR3 is TGTGCCAGCAGCTTGGGGGGAACTAGGGGGCCAGGGGAGACCCAGTACTTC.

The chain couples TRBV5-6 to TRBJ1-1, with 11 bases that match TRBD1. Germline lookup yields CDR1 SGHDT and CDR2 YYEEEE. V dropped 3 bases and J dropped 4; count of bases not matched to a gene: 8. This CDR3 contains 16 residues. CDR3 loop: CASSSMGQGVVTEAFF. The DNA for the CDR3 is TGTGCCAGCAGCTCTATGGGACAGGGGGTGGTCACTGAAGCTTTCTTT.

The sample holds a few counts of this clone. V and J are TRBV4-2 and TRBJ2-1; 8 bases agree with TRBD2. With V trimmed by 0 bases and J by 1 base, 5 bases remained unmatched. The CDR3 totals 17 residues. CDR1 LGHNA and CDR2 YNFKEQ come from the germline V gene. The CDR3 nucleotides read TGTGCCAGCAGCCAAGAGGTTAGCGGGAATTCCTACAATGAGCAGTTCTTC. As protein: CASSQEVSGNSYNEQFF.

The chain combines TRBV28 with TRBJ1-5; D perhaps matches TRBD1 (5 bases). The CDR3 length is 14 residues. V lost 7 bases and J lost 1, with 11 bases in between. Germline values: CDR1 MDHEN, CDR2 SYDVKM. The CDR3 DNA follows: TGTGCCAGCAAAGCCGGGGGGAGCAATCAGCCCCAGCATTTT. Amino acids: CASKAGGSNQPQHF.

This clone was recorded a few times. The chain uses TRBV11-2 and TRBJ2-5; 14 nucleotides align to TRBD2. The CDR3 spans 16 residues. The germline V gene has CDR1 SGHAT and CDR2 FQNNGV. Trimming cost V 5 bases and J 5 bases; bases outside gene matches: 7. CDR3 nucleotide sequence: TGTGCCAGCAGCCGGGGACTAGCGGGAGTAAGCGAGACCCAGTACTTC. It codes for CASSRGLAGVSETQYF.

The table lists this clone with a few counts. The V and J genes are TRBV9 and TRBJ2-3; 9 nucleotides align to TRBD2. The V gene end was trimmed by 0 bases and the J gene end by 4 bases; junction bases not matched to a gene: 12. The CDR3 runs to 18 residues. Germline values: CDR1 SGDLS, CDR2 YYNGEE. Written as DNA, the CDR3 is TGTGCCAGCAGCGTAGTTGCGGGGGGGCCGATTTCTTCAGATACGCAGTATTTT. This codes for CASSVVAGGPISSDTQYF.

The chain uses TRBV14 and TRBJ2-3; 8 positions agree with TRBD1. Trimming at V came to 5 bases and at J to 6 bases, leaving 7 bases not matched to a gene. The CDR3 consists of 14 residues. Per the germline V gene, CDR1 is SGHDN and CDR2 is FVKESK. The CDR3 region has the DNA TGTGCCAGCAGCTTCCAGGGGGCCTGGGATACGCAGTATTTT. Translating gives CASSFQGAWDTQYF.

CDR3 protein: CASSFQRGGYNEQFF. The CDR3 nucleotides read TGTGCCAGCAGCTTTCAGCGGGGGGGTTACAATGAGCAGTTCTTC. The chain is built from TRBV5-4 and TRBJ2-1; 10 bases match TRBD2. Germline V CDR1 and CDR2: SGHNT, YYREEE (reference sequence). The CDR3 spans 15 residues. The V segment lost 2 bases and the J segment 4 bases; nucleotides outside the gene matches: 3.

This rearrangement joins TRBV21-1 to TRBJ2-5; the table's D call, TRBD1, was not checked against the DNA. TRBV21-1 is deemed a pseudogene. This CDR3 contains 15 residues. CDR3 region: CASIPWGTGEETQYF. For the CDR3, the DNA is TGTGCCAGCATACCGTGGGGGACAGGGGAAGAGACCCAGTACTTC.

On this clone itself: At one of its ends the junction is not consistent with the germline gene, which may arise from a read error. The V and J genes are TRBV7-9 and TRBJ2-3; D remains ambiguous. The CDR3 covers 11 residues. CDR1 is SEHNR, CDR2 FQNEAQ, per germline (reference sequence). CDR3 sequence: CSSSSIDTQYF. The CDR3 DNA sequence: TGTTCCAGCAGCTCCATAGATACGCAGTATTTT.

The V call is TRBV7-8, the J call TRBJ1-1, with D maybe TRBD1 (6 bases). Germline values: CDR1 SGHVS, CDR2 FQNEAQ. The ends were cut back, 1 base at V and 3 bases at J, with 24 bases in the middle. The CDR3 covers 19 residues. The CDR3 region is CASSLGEGKGVYGDTEAFF. CDR3 nucleotides: TGTGCCAGCAGCTTAGGGGAGGGGAAGGGGGTTTACGGGGACACTGAAGCTTTCTTT.

V usage is TRBV9 and J usage is TRBJ1-3, with unresolved D. The CDR3 covers 15 residues. The germline V gene encodes CDR1 SGDLS and CDR2 YYNGEE. Trimming removed 0 bases at V and 0 bases at J, with 7 bases between. CDR3 in DNA: TGTGCCAGCAGCGTAGAAGGGAGCTCTGGAAACACCATATATTTT. This encodes CASSVEGSSGNTIYF.

The chain couples TRBV18 to TRBJ2-3; TRBD1 agrees at 7 bases. The CDR3 has 14 amino acids. The germline V gene has CDR1 KGHSH and CDR2 LQKENI. V was pared by 6 bases and J by 6 bases, with 9 bases of the junction left unmatched. CDR3 region: CASSGTALSDTQYF. The CDR3 DNA sequence: TGTGCCAGCTCGGGGACAGCACTAAGTGATACGCAGTATTTT.

The table lists this clone with a count of one. This CDR3 is CASSLGRPRLPDTQYF. CDR3 nucleotide sequence: TGTGCCAGCAGCCTTGGCCGCCCTAGACTTCCAGATACGCAGTATTTT. The gene calls are TRBV5-4 and TRBJ2-3, with D unclear. Germline V gene lookup returns CDR1 SGHNT and CDR2 YYREEE (reference sequence). The CDR3 is 16 residues long. V shed 4 bases and J shed 4 bases, with 19 bases lying between them.

The chain employs TRBV6-5 and TRBJ1-2; 11 nucleotides line up with TRBD1. V was clipped by 5 bases and J by 8 bases; unmatched bases: 10. This CDR3 is built from 15 residues. In germline, CDR1 is MNHEY, CDR2 SVGAGI. CDR3 DNA: TGTGCCAGCAGTACAGGACAGGGGGCTCCTTGGGGCTACACCTTC. It yields the protein CASSTGQGAPWGYTF.

The chain carries TRBV11-2 and TRBJ2-1, with 10 bases that match TRBD1. This CDR3 has 16 amino acids. J was trimmed by 9 bases and V by 5 bases; bases with no gene match: 13. Germline CDR1 SGHAT, CDR2 FQNNGV. CDR3 amino acids: CASSPQLGQGSSEQFF. CDR3 bases: TGTGCCAGCAGCCCCCAGTTGGGACAGGGGTCCAGTGAGCAGTTCTTC.

The gene calls are TRBV5-1 and TRBJ1-2, with D unclear. Germline V gene data show CDR1 as SGHRS and CDR2 as YFSETQ. V lost 0 bases and J lost 8, with 5 bases in between. The CDR3 runs to 11 residues. DNA for the CDR3: TGCGCCAGCAGCTTGGCCCCAGGCTACACCTTC. This codes for CASSLAPGYTF. The entire variable domain, with the rest obtained from reference TRBV5-1 and TRBJ1-2, is as follows: KAGVTQTPRYLIKTRGQQVTLSCSPISGHRSVSWYQQTPGQGLQFLFEYFSETQRNKGNFPGRFSGRQFSNSRSEMNVSTLELGDSALYLCASSLAPGYTFGSGTRLTVV.

The chain recombines TRBV6-6 with TRBJ1-3, with 8 bases identical to TRBD1. The V segment lost 6 bases and the J segment 0 bases; nucleotides outside the gene matches: 7. CDR3 length equals 16 residues. Germline assignment: CDR1 MNHNY and CDR2 SVGAGI (reference sequence). CDR3 nucleotide sequence: TGTGCCAGCAGGGACCCGGGACAGGCCTCTGGAAACACCATATATTTT. This gives the protein CASRDPGQASGNTIYF.